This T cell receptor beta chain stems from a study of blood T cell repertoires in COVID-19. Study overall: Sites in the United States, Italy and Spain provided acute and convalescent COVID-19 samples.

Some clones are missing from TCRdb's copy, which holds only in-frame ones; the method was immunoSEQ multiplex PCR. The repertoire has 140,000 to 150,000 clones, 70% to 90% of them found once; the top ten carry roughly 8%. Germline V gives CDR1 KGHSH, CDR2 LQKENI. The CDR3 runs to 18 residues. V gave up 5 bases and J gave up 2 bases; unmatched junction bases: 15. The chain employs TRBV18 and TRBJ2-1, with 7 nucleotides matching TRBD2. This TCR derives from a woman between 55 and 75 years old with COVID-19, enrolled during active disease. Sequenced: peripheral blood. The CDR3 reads CASSNMLPLRGAYNEQFF. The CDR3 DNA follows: TGTGCCAGCTCAAACATGCTCCCCCTTCGGGGGGCCTACAATGAGCAGTTCTTC.